This TCR beta chain was recorded in a study of Ad26.COV2.S vaccination and SARS-CoV-2 variants. The treatment here: around 19 received Ad26.COV2.S at low or high dose, single or two shots; about 5 received placebo; per-sample allocation not given. Sampling happened 63 days after the first vaccine or placebo injection. Based in Boston, the donor was an adult of 18-55 years. Notes on this clone: One junction end disagrees with the germline gene, perhaps due to a read error.

TCRdb's copy holds only in-frame clones and misses some; the assay was immunoSEQ multiplex PCR. The sample comprises about 350,000 clones, approximately 86% of which are singletons, and about 11% rests with the top ten. The germline V gene has CDR1 LGHNA and CDR2 YSLEER. The CDR3 has 13 amino acids. The sequences come from peripheral blood, collected in a trial of Ad26.COV2.S vaccine versus placebo. The sequence came from a person aged 18-60 years who received the Ad26.COV2.S COVID-19 vaccine or a placebo. The chain joins TRBV4-3 to TRBJ2-7, with D perhaps TRBD2 (7 bases). Here the CDR3 DNA reads TGCGCCAGCAGCCGCGGGGGCTCCAACGAGCAGTACTTC. Translated, it gives CASSRGGSNEQYF.